Shown below are 16 T cell receptor beta chains from a single sample sequenced in a study of technical replicates of blood from several donors. Sequenced by immunoSEQ multiplex PCR; TCRdb stores in-frame clones only, minus some. The sample has 79,000 or so clones; roughly 96% are singletons. Sequenced: T cells isolated from PBMCs. The receptors stem from a human donor in good health.

The rearrangement joins TRBV27 to TRBJ1-1; 7 bases line up with TRBD1. CDR1 MNHEY and CDR2 SMNVEV come from the germline V gene (reference sequence). The CDR3 sequence is 14 residues long. Unmatched junction bases numbered 1, after V lost 2 bases and J lost 1 base. The CDR3 DNA reads TGTGCCAGCAGTTTAAGACAGGGGAACACTGAAGCTTTCTTT. Its translation is CASSLRQGNTEAFF.

The chain couples TRBV11-3 to TRBJ2-3; D gene ambiguous. This CDR3 has 12 amino acids. V dropped 5 bases and J dropped 5 bases, with 8 bases sitting between them. Germline V gene lookup returns CDR1 SGHNT and CDR2 YENEEA. The CDR3 sequence is CASSISRDTQYF. CDR3 sequence (DNA): TGTGCCAGCAGCATTTCTCGAGATACGCAGTATTTT.

V and J are TRBV9 and TRBJ2-3, with D maybe TRBD2 (5 bases). Germline CDR1 is SGDLS and CDR2 is YYNGEE. The CDR3 extends over 14 amino acids. Trimming left V 0 bases short and J 3 bases short, with 8 bases between. The CDR3 sequence: CASSVELATDTQYF. The CDR3 nucleotides read TGTGCCAGCAGCGTAGAGCTAGCAACAGATACGCAGTATTTT.

This sequence joins TRBV30 and TRBJ1-5; D is perhaps TRBD1 (6 bases). Per germline, CDR1 GTSNPN and CDR2 SVGIG (reference sequence). V lost 3 bases, J lost 3 bases, and 9 bases lay in between. CDR3 size: 13 residues. The CDR3 bases are TGTGCCTGGAGAGACAGGTCCAATCAGCCCCAGCATTTT. It specifies CAWRDRSNQPQHF.

The chain carries TRBV10-2 and TRBJ2-3, with TRBD2 matching 7 bases. Germline V gene data show CDR1 as WSHSY and CDR2 as SAAADI. This CDR3 comprises 14 residues. The V segment lost 7 bases and the J segment 3 bases; nucleotides outside the gene matches: 7. The CDR3 loop is CASTLTSVTDTQYF. As DNA, the CDR3 is TGCGCCAGCACCCTAACTAGCGTAACAGATACGCAGTATTTT.

The CDR3 here is CASSQDPSGFSYEQYF. The CDR3 bases are TGTGCCAGCAGCCAAGATCCTAGCGGATTCTCCTACGAGCAGTACTTC. V is TRBV4-2 and J is TRBJ2-7; the match to TRBD2 covers 7 bases. The CDR3 contains 16 residues. Looked up from germline, CDR1 is LGHNA and CDR2 is YNFKEQ. Trimming took 0 bases from V and 0 from J; bases not matched to a gene: 5.

V and J are TRBV29-1 and TRBJ2-7; 7 nucleotides agree with TRBD2. Looked up from germline, CDR1 is SQVTM and CDR2 is ANQGSEA. V lost 7 bases, J lost 6 bases, and 15 bases stayed unmatched. The CDR3 sequence is 14 residues long. DNA of the CDR3: TGCAGCGCTCGGCCCAGCGGGACTTTAGGCGAGCAGTACTTC. It is translated as CSARPSGTLGEQYF.

V gene TRBV7-8 combines with J gene TRBJ1-4; D uncertain. From germline, CDR1 is SGHVS and CDR2 FQNEAQ. With 1 base removed from V and 0 bases from J, the gap between germline ends came to 12 bases. The length of the CDR3 is 17 residues. Written as DNA, the CDR3 is TGTGCCAGCAGCTTAGTCGTGTCAGTTGCAACTAATGAAAAACTGTTTTTT. Translated, it gives CASSLVVSVATNEKLFF.

The gene calls are TRBV4-3 and TRBJ2-5; 9 bases match TRBD1. The trim removed 2 bases at V and 4 bases at J, leaving 5 bases unmatched. The length of the CDR3 is 15 residues. Per germline, CDR1 LGHNA and CDR2 YSLEER. CDR3: CASSQSTGGLETQYF. CDR3 coding DNA: TGCGCCAGCAGCCAAAGTACAGGGGGCCTAGAGACCCAGTACTTC.

V gene TRBV18 combines with J gene TRBJ2-7; D is undetermined. V gave up 4 bases and J gave up 2 bases, with 9 bases separating them. The V gene's germline CDR1 is KGHSH and CDR2 LQKENI. CDR3 size: 13 residues. This CDR3 reads CASSLEYAYEQYF. The CDR3 coding sequence is TGTGCCAGCTCACTAGAGTACGCCTACGAGCAGTACTTC.

V usage is TRBV11-3 and J usage is TRBJ2-7; TRBD2 is a possible D gene (6 bases). This CDR3 has 16 amino acids. Germline CDR1 reads SGHNT; CDR2 reads YENEEA. The ends were cut back, 1 base at V and 5 bases at J, with 18 bases in the middle. The CDR3 bases are TGTGCCAGCAGCTTAGTAAGGGAGGCCCTAAACGACGAGCAGTACTTC. Translated, it gives CASSLVREALNDEQYF.

This chain joins TRBV6-5 and TRBJ1-1, with a tentative D call TRBD1 (5 bases). There are 14 residues in the CDR3. The germline CDR1 and CDR2 sequences are MNHEY and SVGAGI. Deletions cut 7 bases from V and 3 bases from J, with 15 bases between. The DNA of the CDR3 is TGTGCCAGCAATTTCAGGCAGGGCGACACTGAAGCTTTCTTT. The encoded protein is CASNFRQGDTEAFF.

This sequence joins TRBV20-1 and TRBJ1-1; no definite D call. This CDR3 is 11 amino acids long. CDR1 is DFQATT and CDR2 is SNEGSKA in the germline V gene (reference sequence). V shed 3 bases and J shed 3 bases, with 5 bases lying between them. CDR3 sequence (DNA): TGCAGTGCTAGTTTATACACTGAAGCTTTCTTT. It yields the protein CSASLYTEAFF.

The chain recombines TRBV19 with TRBJ1-1; 9 nucleotides align to TRBD1. The CDR3 is 14 residues long. Trimming at V came to 5 bases and at J to 1 base, leaving 2 bases not matched to a gene. Per germline, CDR1 LNHDA and CDR2 SQIVND (reference sequence). In DNA, the CDR3 is TGTGCCAGTAGTCCGGGACAGGGGAACACTGAAGCTTTCTTT. Translating gives CASSPGQGNTEAFF.

CDR3 DNA sequence: TGTGCCAGCAGTTTTGCGGGCAGGGGCTATGGCTACACCTTC. This sequence encodes CASSFAGRGYGYTF. The rearrangement joins TRBV27 to TRBJ1-2; a possible D gene is TRBD1 (6 bases). CDR1 is MNHEY and CDR2 is SMNVEV in the germline V gene (reference sequence). The V and J ends lost 3 bases and 4 bases respectively, with 12 bases between them. The CDR3 is made up of 14 amino acids.

The chain employs TRBV5-1 and TRBJ2-2; weak D call: TRBD1 (6 bases). Germline lookup yields CDR1 SGHRS and CDR2 YFSETQ. The length of the CDR3 is 15 residues. The germline V and J ends were trimmed by 0 bases and 4 bases, with 10 bases remaining between them. CDR3 sequence reads: CASSLGQETTGELFF. CDR3 coding DNA: TGCGCCAGCAGCTTGGGACAGGAGACCACCGGGGAGCTGTTTTTT.